The 15 T cell receptor beta chains listed next were all sequenced from one sample in a study of vaccination effects on CD4 cells after COVID-19. TCRdb's table, derived via immunoSEQ multiplex PCR, lists solely in-frame clones and lacks some. The sample yields tens of thousands of clones, 65% to 85% seen once. Which antigens these TCRs recognize remains unknown. Between days 10 and 11 of culture, CD4+ T cells were separated out. This specimen was CD4+ T cells from PBMCs cultured without peptide, taken before COVID-19 vaccination. The receptors derive from a human donor who received a COVID-19 vaccine.

A word on this clone: A read error may account for a junction end that differs from germline. The chain combines TRBV30 with TRBJ2-1; D unclear. Germline V gene lookup returns CDR1 GTSNPN and CDR2 SVGIG (reference sequence). There are 13 residues in the CDR3. The CDR3 loop is CAWSRSSYNEQFF. As DNA, the CDR3 is TGTGCATGGAGCAGGTCCTCCTACAATGAGCAGTTCTTC. Using reference TRBV30 and TRBJ2-1 for the parts outside the CDR3, the full variable domain is SQTIHQWPATLVQPVGSPLSLECTVEGTSNPNLYWYRQAAGRGLQLLFYSVGIGQISSEVPQNLSASRPQDRQFILSSKKLLLSDSGFYLCAWSRSSYNEQFFGPGTRLTVL.

The chain is built from TRBV7-9 and TRBJ2-7; D possibly corresponds to TRBD1 (5 bases). The CDR3 totals 15 residues. V was trimmed by 3 bases and J by 6 bases, leaving 18 bases between them. Germline V lookup: CDR1 SEHNR, CDR2 FQNEAQ (reference sequence). This chain's CDR3 is CASSFPQGFPREQYF. CDR3 bases: TGTGCCAGCAGCTTTCCTCAGGGTTTTCCCCGCGAGCAGTACTTC. Using reference TRBV7-9 and TRBJ2-7 for the parts outside the CDR3, the full variable domain is DTGVSQNPRHKITKRGQNVTFRCDPISEHNRLYWYRQTLGQGPEFLTYFQNEAQLEKSRLLSDRFSAERPKGSFSTLEIQRTEQGDSAMYLCASSFPQGFPREQYFGPGTRLTVT.

DNA of the CDR3: TGTGCCAGCAGTGAAGCAGGTAGAGCAAAATCTAGCACAGATACGCAGTATTTT. Translating it yields CASSEAGRAKSSTDTQYF. This chain joins TRBV2 and TRBJ2-3; D unresolved. CDR1 and CDR2 (germline): SNHLY, FYNNEI. V dropped 0 bases and J dropped 0 bases, with 16 bases sitting between them. The CDR3 is 18 residues long.

This chain links TRBV7-2 with TRBJ2-5; 8 bases are a match to TRBD2. V shed 1 base and J 3 bases; nucleotides not matched to a gene: 4. There are 15 residues in the CDR3. Per the germline V gene, CDR1 is SGHTA and CDR2 is FQGNSA. The CDR3 nucleotides are TGTGCCAGCAGCTTAGGGGGACTAGTAAAAGAGACCCAGTACTTC. Protein: CASSLGGLVKETQYF.

In its sample, this clone was seen a few times. The rearrangement uses TRBV10-3 and TRBJ2-6; 7 bases line up with TRBD1. V lost 0 bases and J lost 2; bases outside the gene matches: 10. The CDR3 is made up of 19 amino acids. Germline V CDR1 and CDR2: ENHRY, SYGVKD. The CDR3 DNA reads TGTGCCATCAGTGAGTCGACAGGGAGAGGATCCCCTGGGGCCAACGTCCTGACTTTC. As protein: CAISESTGRGSPGANVLTF.

The gene calls are TRBV12-3 or TRBV12-4 and TRBJ1-2; no firm D call. The CDR3 loop spans 13 amino acids. V shed 6 bases and J shed 5 bases, with 13 bases lying between them. CDR3 sequence (DNA): TGTGCCAGCAGGCAGACGACATCTTATGGCTACACCTTC. It codes for CASRQTTSYGYTF.

The V gene is TRBV15, the J gene TRBJ1-2; D is uncertain. Germline CDR1 is LNHNV and CDR2 is YYDKDF (reference sequence). V was cut by 5 bases and J by 5 bases, with 9 bases left in between. The CDR3 sequence is 12 residues long. The CDR3 reads CATSRGEYGYTF. CDR3 sequence (DNA): TGTGCCACCAGCCGTGGAGAATATGGCTACACCTTC.

V and J are TRBV3-1 (or the pseudogene TRBV3-2) and TRBJ1-2, with a possible D match to TRBD1 (6 bases). Germline lookup yields CDR1 LGHDT and CDR2 YNNKEL (reference sequence). The CDR3 loop spans 15 amino acids. The V gene lost 4 bases and the J gene lost 4 bases, with 16 bases spanning the gap. CDR3 DNA: TGTGCCAGCAGCCCCTACTCAGGGGTTGGCTATGGCTACACCTTC. Translation: CASSPYSGVGYGYTF.

The chain joins TRBV27 to TRBJ2-3; a weak D match, TRBD2 (6 bases). Trimming cost V 2 bases and J 2 bases, with 17 bases left between them. The CDR3 has 17 amino acids. Germline V gene data show CDR1 as MNHEY and CDR2 as SMNVEV (reference sequence). CDR3 in DNA: TGTGCCAGCAGTTTACAATCCGGGGGAGGAACCACAGATACGCAGTATTTT. Protein: CASSLQSGGGTTDTQYF.

This rearrangement joins TRBV7-8 to TRBJ2-1; D is possibly TRBD2 (6 bases). This CDR3 region has 14 residues. V lost 5 bases to trimming and J lost 6 bases, with 14 bases between them. Per the germline V gene, CDR1 is SGHVS and CDR2 is FQNEAQ. The CDR3: CASSPLGGPNEQFF. In DNA, the CDR3 is TGTGCCAGCAGCCCCTTAGGAGGGCCCAATGAGCAGTTCTTC.

For this clone: Other DNA sequences in this sample translate to the same CDR3. For the CDR3, the DNA is TGTGCCAGCAGCGTAGGGGATGGAAACACCATATATTTT. This codes for CASSVGDGNTIYF. The chain employs TRBV9 and TRBJ1-3, with D unclear. The CDR3 sequence is 13 residues long. CDR1 and CDR2 from the germline V gene are SGDLS and YYNGEE. Trimming shortened V by 0 bases and J by 3 bases, and 4 bases separated the two germline ends.

This rearrangement joins TRBV10-3 to TRBJ1-4, with D possibly TRBD1 on 5 matching bases. The CDR3 extends over 12 amino acids. The ends were cut back, 7 bases at V and 2 bases at J, with 5 bases in the middle. Germline assignment: CDR1 ENHRY and CDR2 SYGVKD. The CDR3 is CAITGTNEKLFF. CDR3 nucleotides: TGTGCCATCACAGGGACTAATGAAAAACTGTTTTTT.

The genes are TRBV30 and TRBJ2-5; no firm D call. V dropped 2 bases and J dropped 1 base, with 8 bases sitting between them. The V gene's germline CDR1 is GTSNPN and CDR2 SVGIG (reference sequence). The CDR3 spans 13 residues. Here the CDR3 reads CAWSRSTQETQYF. CDR3 bases: TGTGCCTGGAGTAGAAGTACCCAAGAGACCCAGTACTTC.

The V and J genes are TRBV5-1 and TRBJ2-1; 10 bases match TRBD2. J lost 3 bases, V lost 7 bases, and 4 bases had no gene match. Germline loops: CDR1 SGHRS, CDR2 YFSETQ. CDR3 size: 14 residues. CDR3 amino acids: CASSRTSGYNEQFF. For the CDR3, the DNA is TGCGCCAGCTCTAGGACTAGCGGCTACAATGAGCAGTTCTTC.

A few counts support this clone. The genes are TRBV7-9 and TRBJ1-2; D gene uncertain. The length of the CDR3 is 15 residues. The V gene's germline CDR1 is SEHNR and CDR2 FQNEAQ (reference sequence). The V end was cut by 8 bases, the J end by 4 bases, with 20 bases between. CDR3 in amino acids: CASRGPGRPLYGYTF. The CDR3, as DNA: TGTGCCAGCCGAGGACCCGGCAGGCCACTCTATGGCTACACCTTC.